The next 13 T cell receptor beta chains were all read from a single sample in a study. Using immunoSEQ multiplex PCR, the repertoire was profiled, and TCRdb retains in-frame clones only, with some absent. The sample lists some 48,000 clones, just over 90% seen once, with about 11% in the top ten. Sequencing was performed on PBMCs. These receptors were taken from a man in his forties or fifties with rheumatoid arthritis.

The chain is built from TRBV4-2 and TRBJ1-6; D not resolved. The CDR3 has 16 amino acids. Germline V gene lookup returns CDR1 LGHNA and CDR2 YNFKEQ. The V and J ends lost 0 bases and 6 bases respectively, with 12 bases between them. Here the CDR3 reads CASSQDRGRSNSPLHF. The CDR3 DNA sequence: TGTGCCAGCAGCCAAGATCGAGGCAGGAGTAATTCACCCCTCCACTTT.

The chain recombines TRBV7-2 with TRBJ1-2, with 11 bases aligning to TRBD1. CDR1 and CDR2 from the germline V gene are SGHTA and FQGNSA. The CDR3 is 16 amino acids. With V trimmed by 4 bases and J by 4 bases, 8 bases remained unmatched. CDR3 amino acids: CASSSLGGQGGYGYTF. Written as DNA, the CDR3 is TGTGCCAGCAGCTCTCTAGGGGGACAGGGGGGCTATGGCTACACCTTC.

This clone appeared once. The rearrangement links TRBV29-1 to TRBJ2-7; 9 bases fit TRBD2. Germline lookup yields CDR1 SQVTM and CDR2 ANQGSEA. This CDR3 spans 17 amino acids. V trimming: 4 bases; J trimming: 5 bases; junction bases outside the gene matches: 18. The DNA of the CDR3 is TGCAGCGTTGCGGGGCTCTTAGCGGGAGATCCTCGGGACGAGCAGTACTTC. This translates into CSVAGLLAGDPRDEQYF.

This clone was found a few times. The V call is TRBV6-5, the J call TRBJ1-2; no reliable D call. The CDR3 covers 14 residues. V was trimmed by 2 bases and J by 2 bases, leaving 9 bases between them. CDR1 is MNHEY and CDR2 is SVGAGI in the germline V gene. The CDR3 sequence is CASSYLGRNYGYTF. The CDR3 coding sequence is TGTGCCAGCAGTTACCTCGGACGGAACTATGGCTACACCTTC.

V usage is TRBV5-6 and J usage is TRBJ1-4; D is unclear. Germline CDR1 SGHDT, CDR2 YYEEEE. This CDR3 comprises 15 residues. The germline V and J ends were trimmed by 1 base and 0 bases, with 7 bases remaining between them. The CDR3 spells CASSLFTATNEKLFF. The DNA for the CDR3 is TGTGCCAGCAGCTTGTTCACTGCAACTAATGAAAAACTGTTTTTT.

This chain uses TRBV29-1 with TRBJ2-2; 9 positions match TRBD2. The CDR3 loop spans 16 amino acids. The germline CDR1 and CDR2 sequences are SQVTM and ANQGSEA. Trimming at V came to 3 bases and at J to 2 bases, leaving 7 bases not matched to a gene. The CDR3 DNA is TGCAGCGTTGACATCCCTAGCGGGGAAAACACCGGGGAGCTGTTTTTT. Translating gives CSVDIPSGENTGELFF.

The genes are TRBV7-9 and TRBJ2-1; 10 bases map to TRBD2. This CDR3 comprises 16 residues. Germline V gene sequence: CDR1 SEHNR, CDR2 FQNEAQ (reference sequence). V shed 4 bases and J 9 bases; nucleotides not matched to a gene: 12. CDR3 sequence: CASSSSLAGARGEQFF. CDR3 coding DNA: TGTGCCAGCAGCTCATCTCTAGCGGGGGCTCGGGGTGAGCAGTTCTTC.

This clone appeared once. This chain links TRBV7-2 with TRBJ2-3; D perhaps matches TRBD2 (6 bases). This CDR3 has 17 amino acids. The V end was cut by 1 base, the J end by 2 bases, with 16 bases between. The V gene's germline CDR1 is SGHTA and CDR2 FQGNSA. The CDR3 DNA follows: TGTGCCAGCAGCTTAGGGCTGGCGGGACCCCTCACAGATACGCAGTATTTT. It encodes CASSLGLAGPLTDTQYF.

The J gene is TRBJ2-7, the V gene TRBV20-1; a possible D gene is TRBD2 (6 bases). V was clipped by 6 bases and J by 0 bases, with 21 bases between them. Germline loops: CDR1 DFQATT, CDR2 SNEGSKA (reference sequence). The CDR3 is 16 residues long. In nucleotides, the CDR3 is TGCAGTGCCAGTAACATCGGACTATCTATCTCCTACGAGCAGTACTTC. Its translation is CSASNIGLSISYEQYF.

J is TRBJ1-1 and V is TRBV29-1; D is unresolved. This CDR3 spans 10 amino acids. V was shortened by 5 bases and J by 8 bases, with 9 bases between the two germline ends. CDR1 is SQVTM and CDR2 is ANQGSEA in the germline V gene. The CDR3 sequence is CSVQGLEAFF. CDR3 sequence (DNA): TGCAGCGTTCAAGGACTGGAAGCTTTCTTT.

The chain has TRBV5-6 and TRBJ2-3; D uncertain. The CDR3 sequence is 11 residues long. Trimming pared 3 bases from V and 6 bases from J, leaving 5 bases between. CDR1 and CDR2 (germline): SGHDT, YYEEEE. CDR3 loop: CASSSRDTQYF. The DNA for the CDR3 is TGTGCCAGCAGCTCACGGGATACGCAGTATTTT.

DNA of the CDR3: TGTGCCAGCAGCTTAGATCTGGGGGCAAGGTTCGAGCAGTACTTC. Translated, it gives CASSLDLGARFEQYF. The rearrangement joins TRBV11-2 to TRBJ2-7; TRBD1 might be the D (6 bases). Between the trimmed V and J ends, which lost 0 bases and 6 bases, there was a span of 15 bases. CDR1 and CDR2 (germline): SGHAT, FQNNGV. The CDR3 has 15 amino acids.

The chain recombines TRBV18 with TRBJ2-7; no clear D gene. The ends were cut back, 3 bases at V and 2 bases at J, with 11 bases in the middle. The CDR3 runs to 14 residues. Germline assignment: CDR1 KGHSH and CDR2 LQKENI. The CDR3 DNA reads TGTGCCAGCTCACCCATTGACCAAGCCTACGAGCAGTACTTC. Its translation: CASSPIDQAYEQYF.